The subject of this entry is one T cell receptor beta chain. The data are from a study of control samples from healthy donors and cancer patients. Measured with immunoSEQ multiplex PCR; TCRdb has only the in-frame clones, and not every one. The table records fewer than 300,000 clones, approximately 80% of them present only once. The CDR3 has 13 residues. V shed 4 bases and J shed 5 bases, with 12 bases lying between them. Germline CDR1 reads MGHRA; CDR2 reads YSYEKL. The sequence derives from a woman aged 60-75 years with lung cancer. The sample consisted of PBMCs. This sequence joins TRBV4-1 and TRBJ2-7; D is unclear. The CDR3 region is CASSLVLVNEQYF. CDR3 DNA: TGCGCCAGCAGCCTCGTTCTAGTGAACGAGCAGTACTTC.